This TCR beta chain was documented in a study of blood T cell repertoires in COVID-19. Across the study: The United States, Italy and Spain were the sources of the acute and convalescent COVID-19 samples.

Repertoires were generated with immunoSEQ multiplex PCR, while TCRdb's copy carries only in-frame clones and drops some. Of about 190,000 clones listed, around 86% were seen once; the top ten hold 8% to 10%. The sequenced sample consisted of PBMCs or T cells enriched from blood (not recorded which). This TCR came from a woman in her thirties who had recovered from COVID-19.

The CDR3 DNA reads TGTGCCAGCAGTCGGAACGCGGGAGGCGGGGAGCAGTTCTTC. This sequence encodes CASSRNAGGGEQFF. This chain joins TRBV27 and TRBJ2-1; 8 positions agree with TRBD2. The CDR3 extends over 14 amino acids. From germline, CDR1 is MNHEY and CDR2 SMNVEV (reference sequence). The junction had 10 bases not matched to a gene; V was cut back by 5 bases and J by 10 bases.